The 19 T cell receptor beta chains in this list originate from one sample, sequenced in a study of sequential checkpoint blockade in melanoma. Sample treatment: randomized to nivolumab then ipilimumab (arm A) or the reverse (arm B). TCRdb's table, derived via immunoSEQ multiplex PCR, lists solely in-frame clones and lacks some. The sample has more than 30,000 clones, about 86% seen once. Sequenced material: CD8+ T cells sorted from blood (inferred from file names), taken from a patient given nivolumab and ipilimumab in sequence. The receptors derive from a human donor with melanoma.

A word on this clone: The sample carries other DNA sequences with the same CDR3. V is TRBV6-5 and J is TRBJ1-4; TRBD1 matches at 7 bases. The junction had 2 bases not matched to a gene; V was cut back by 0 bases and J by 10 bases. Germline loops: CDR1 MNHEY, CDR2 SVGAGI. CDR3 length equals 13 residues. CDR3 amino acids: CASSYSSGGKLFF. CDR3 sequence (DNA): TGTGCCAGCAGTTACTCATCAGGGGGAAAACTGTTTTTT.

The chain employs TRBV27 and TRBJ2-5, with D unclear. The ends were cut back, 2 bases at V and 0 bases at J, with 13 bases in the middle. This CDR3 has 16 residues. The germline V gene encodes CDR1 MNHEY and CDR2 SMNVEV (reference sequence). The CDR3 loop is CASSLRHPRYQETQYF. CDR3 bases: TGTGCCAGCAGTTTACGTCATCCGCGGTACCAAGAGACCCAGTACTTC.

The gene calls are TRBV10-1 and TRBJ2-7; TRBD1 agrees at 9 bases. Trimming removed 3 bases from V and 3 bases from J; junction bases left unmatched: 3. The CDR3 runs 14 residues. In germline, CDR1 is WNHNN, CDR2 SYGVQD (reference sequence). In nucleotides, the CDR3 is TGCGCCAGCAGTGACGGGACAGGGATCTACGAGCAGTACTTC. Its translation is CASSDGTGIYEQYF.

This chain joins TRBV15 and TRBJ2-7, with D possibly being TRBD1 (6 bases). V was clipped by 9 bases and J by 4 bases, with 22 bases between them. The CDR3 runs 15 residues. Germline loops: CDR1 LNHNV, CDR2 YYDKDF (reference sequence). The CDR3 DNA reads TGTGCCACTTATCACCCCGGACAGCCGATATACGAGCAGTACTTC. It translates to CATYHPGQPIYEQYF. Filled out from reference TRBV15 and TRBJ2-7, the complete variable domain reads DAMVIQNPRYQVTQFGKPVTLSCSQTLNHNVMYWYQQKSSQAPKLLFHYYDKDFNNEADTPDNFQSRRPNTSFCFLDIRSPGLGDTAMYLCATYHPGQPIYEQYFGPGTRLTVT.

The rearrangement uses TRBV4-3 and TRBJ2-1, with 11 positions matching TRBD1. Germline assignment: CDR1 LGHNA and CDR2 YSLEER. The CDR3 has 17 amino acids. Losses at the gene ends were 3 bases for V and 2 bases for J; bases not matched to a gene: 6. The CDR3 DNA reads as TGCGCCAGCAGCCAGATTTGGACAGGGGGCCCCTACAATGAGCAGTTCTTC. Its translation is CASSQIWTGGPYNEQFF.

This rearrangement joins TRBV5-1 to TRBJ2-7; 10 bases align to TRBD2. The V and J ends lost 1 base and 3 bases, in that order; junction bases with no gene match: 4. Germline CDR1 SGHRS, CDR2 YFSETQ. The CDR3 is 15 residues long. The CDR3 DNA reads TGCGCCAGCAGCTTGTTGGCTAGCGGGAGCTACGAGCAGTACTTC. Encoded protein: CASSLLASGSYEQYF.

This clone appeared a single time. Other DNA sequences in the same sample also yield this CDR3. V and J are TRBV27 and TRBJ2-7; 10 bases agree with TRBD1. The V gene end was trimmed by 8 bases and the J gene end by 0 bases; junction bases not matched to a gene: 4. The CDR3 spans 14 residues. Germline values: CDR1 MNHEY, CDR2 SMNVEV (reference sequence). The CDR3 sequence: CASFRTGGSYEQYF. The CDR3 coding sequence is TGTGCCAGCTTCCGGACAGGGGGCTCCTACGAGCAGTACTTC.

The V call is TRBV29-1, the J call TRBJ2-2; 8 bases match TRBD2. This CDR3 comprises 15 residues. V was pared by 3 bases and J by 6 bases, with 9 bases of the junction left unmatched. Germline CDR1 SQVTM, CDR2 ANQGSEA. Written as DNA, the CDR3 is TGCAGCGTTGAGGGACCGGGGGGGCTCCCCGGGGAGCTGTTTTTT. It is translated as CSVEGPGGLPGELFF.

The genes are TRBV7-2 and TRBJ2-7; TRBD1 matches 7 bases. From germline, CDR1 is SGHTA and CDR2 FQGNSA. This CDR3 has 14 residues. The V and J ends lost 5 bases and 5 bases, in that order; junction bases with no gene match: 9. Here the CDR3 reads CASSPWTGAHEQYF. As DNA, the CDR3 is TGTGCCAGCAGCCCTTGGACAGGCGCCCACGAGCAGTACTTC.

This chain links TRBV30 with TRBJ2-5, with 7 bases fitting TRBD2. The CDR3 sequence is 14 residues long. Germline V gene sequence: CDR1 GTSNPN, CDR2 SVGIG (reference sequence). Germline trimming cut 2 bases from V and 5 bases from J; bases unmatched to any gene: 8. The CDR3 reads CAWSTGLGGETQYF. For the CDR3, the DNA is TGTGCCTGGAGTACGGGACTCGGGGGGGAGACCCAGTACTTC.

The CDR3 loop is CASSPGLETDTQYF. The CDR3 coding sequence is TGTGCCAGCAGCCCGGGACTAGAGACAGATACGCAGTATTTT. This sequence joins TRBV6-1 and TRBJ2-3, with TRBD2 matching 8 bases. Per the germline V gene, CDR1 is MNHNS and CDR2 is SASEGT. The V segment lost 6 bases and the J segment 3 bases; nucleotides outside the gene matches: 5. CDR3 length: 14 amino acids.

The chain has TRBV11-3 and TRBJ2-2; D is unclear. Germline values: CDR1 SGHNT, CDR2 YENEEA. The germline V and J ends were trimmed by 1 base and 7 bases, with 13 bases remaining between them. The CDR3 totals 15 residues. The CDR3 region is CASSLVLKPDGELFF. In nucleotides, the CDR3 is TGTGCCAGCAGCTTAGTCCTCAAGCCCGACGGGGAGCTGTTTTTT.

The V call is TRBV13, the J call TRBJ1-1; no clear D gene. Trimming stripped 8 bases from V and 0 bases from J, with 10 bases between. Germline V gene data show CDR1 as PRHDT and CDR2 as FYEKMQ (reference sequence). This CDR3 contains 13 residues. CDR3: CASFGRMNTEAFF. The CDR3 DNA is TGTGCCAGCTTCGGCAGGATGAACACTGAAGCTTTCTTT.

The chain employs TRBV6-5 and TRBJ1-2, with TRBD1 matching over 7 bases. The CDR3 loop spans 14 amino acids. Trimming cost V 5 bases and J 4 bases; bases outside gene matches: 7. Germline loops: CDR1 MNHEY, CDR2 SVGAGI. CDR3 loop: CASSTQGRGYGYTF. The CDR3 nucleotides read TGTGCCAGCAGTACACAGGGGCGAGGCTATGGCTACACCTTC.

V gene TRBV5-1 combines with J gene TRBJ1-2; 9 positions match TRBD1. Germline V CDR1 and CDR2: SGHRS, YFSETQ. With V trimmed by 3 bases and J by 8 bases, 11 bases remained unmatched. CDR3 size: 15 residues. The chain's CDR3 is CASSSMPQGAGGYTF. The CDR3 DNA reads TGCGCCAGCAGCTCCATGCCACAGGGGGCTGGGGGCTACACCTTC. The full variable domain, rest sourced from reference TRBV5-1 and TRBJ1-2, is KAGVTQTPRYLIKTRGQQVTLSCSPISGHRSVSWYQQTPGQGLQFLFEYFSETQRNKGNFPGRFSGRQFSNSRSEMNVSTLELGDSALYLCASSSMPQGAGGYTFGSGTRLTVV.

This clone came up once. The rearrangement links TRBV7-9 to TRBJ1-2, with D unclear. V was cut by 5 bases and J by 4 bases, with 5 bases left in between. The germline CDR1 and CDR2 sequences are SEHNR and FQNEAQ (reference sequence). The CDR3 is 11 residues long. This chain's CDR3 is CASSISYGYTF. CDR3 nucleotide sequence: TGTGCCAGCAGCATCTCCTATGGCTACACCTTC.

The chain recombines TRBV25-1 with TRBJ2-5; tentative D call: TRBD1 (6 bases). The length of the CDR3 is 13 residues. Germline CDR1 reads MGHDK; CDR2 reads SYGVNS. The germline V and J ends were trimmed by 4 bases and 4 bases, with 10 bases remaining between them. As DNA, the CDR3 is TGTGCCAGCAGTGTTACAGGGCGAGAGACCCAGTACTTC. The encoded protein is CASSVTGRETQYF.

The J gene is TRBJ2-7, the V gene TRBV2, with a tentative D call TRBD1 (6 bases). Germline loops: CDR1 SNHLY, CDR2 FYNNEI. The CDR3 runs 11 residues. The V and J ends lost 3 bases and 12 bases respectively, with 12 bases between them. The CDR3, as DNA: TGTGCCAGCAGTGACTACAGGGTCCGGTACTTC. This encodes CASSDYRVRYF. Complete variable domain (other parts from reference TRBV2 and TRBJ2-7): EPEVTQTPSHQVTQMGQEVILRCVPISNHLYFYWYRQILGQKVEFLVSFYNNEISEKSEIFDDQFSVERPDGSNFTLKIRSTKLEDSAMYFCASSDYRVRYFGPGTRLTVT.

The rearrangement joins TRBV11-3 to TRBJ2-4; 11 positions match TRBD1. The germline V gene has CDR1 SGHNT and CDR2 YENEEA. The CDR3 loop spans 17 amino acids. V shed 5 bases and J 9 bases; nucleotides not matched to a gene: 15. CDR3 in amino acids: CASSPPKGQGARGIQYF. DNA for the CDR3: TGTGCCAGCAGCCCCCCGAAAGGACAGGGGGCCAGGGGCATTCAGTACTTC.